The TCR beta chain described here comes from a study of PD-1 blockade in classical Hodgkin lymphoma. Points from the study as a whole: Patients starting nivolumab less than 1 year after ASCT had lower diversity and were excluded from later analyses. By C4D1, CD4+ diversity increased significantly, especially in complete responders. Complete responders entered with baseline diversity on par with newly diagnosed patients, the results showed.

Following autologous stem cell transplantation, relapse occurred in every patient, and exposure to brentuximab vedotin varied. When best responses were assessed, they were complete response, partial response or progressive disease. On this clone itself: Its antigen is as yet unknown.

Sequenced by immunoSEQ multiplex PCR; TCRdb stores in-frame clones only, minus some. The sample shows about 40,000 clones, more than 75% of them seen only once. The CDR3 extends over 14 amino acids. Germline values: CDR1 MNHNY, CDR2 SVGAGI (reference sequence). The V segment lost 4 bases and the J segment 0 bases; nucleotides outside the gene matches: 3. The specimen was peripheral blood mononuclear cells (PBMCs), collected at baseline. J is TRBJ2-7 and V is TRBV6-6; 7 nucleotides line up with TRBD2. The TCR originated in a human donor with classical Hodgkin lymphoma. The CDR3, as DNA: TGTGCCAGCAGTTCCGGGACTAACTCCTACGAGCAGTACTTC. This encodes CASSSGTNSYEQYF.